Listed here is a single T cell receptor (beta chain). As yet, its antigen is unknown. RNA totalling roughly 0.45 to 1 ug underwent reverse transcription with random hexamers. The amplification used immunoSEQ multiplex PCR on TCR beta CDR3; it spanned 54 Vbeta and 13 Jbeta. TCRdb reanalysed the immunoSEQ multiplex PCR reads using MiXCR and keeps one entry per CDR3 protein. The data show hundreds of thousands of distinct CDR3 sequences, about 96% seen once. This sample stems from a study of CD8 T cells in Susac syndrome. Broader study findings: The authors found no clonal expansion in Susac syndrome CD4+ T cell repertoires.

V was clipped by 3 bases and J by 2 bases; unmatched bases: 6. CDR3 size: 16 residues. Germline CDR1 is SGHTA and CDR2 is FQGTGA. The V and J genes are TRBV7-3 and TRBJ2-2, with TRBD2 matching over 7 bases. Specimen: CD4+ T cells from PBMCs. The receptor was isolated from a human donor with Susac syndrome. In DNA, the CDR3 is TGTGCCAGCAGCTTTACGGCGGGAGTTAACACCGGGGAGCTGTTTTTT. Its translation is CASSFTAGVNTGELFF.